A selection of T cell receptor beta chains follows, all from one sample in a study of regulatory T cells in long-lasting Graves disease. TCRdb redid the calling of the multiplex PCR reads with MiXCR, one entry per CDR3 protein. This sample carries 350,000 to 400,000 distinct CDR3 sequences, 15% to 18% of them seen once, and the ten largest clones take approximately 21%. The material was peripheral blood mononuclear cells (PBMCs), obtained at new diagnosis, from a patient treated with antithyroid drugs. The receptors derive from a female donor with Graves disease. Each CDR3 is given with its conserved first and last residue. Fields, in order: J gene, D gene, V gene, clone size, CDR3 length, CDR3 DNA, CDR3 protein. The D gene is left open where the match is weak. Clone size is stated in some rows and not others, as once, few, many or a class when expanded.

>TRBJ2-3|-|TRBV24-1|many|12
TGTGCCACCGCGGATACCACAGATACGCAGTATTTT
CATADTTDTQYF
>TRBJ1-3|-|TRBV27|few|12
TGTGCCAGCATAGGGCCTGGAAACACCATATATTTT
CASIGPGNTIYF
>TRBJ2-7|-|TRBV7-2|many|15
TGTGCCAGCAGCTTAGAGGCGGGGTCGTCCTACGAGCAGTACTTC
CASSLEAGSSYEQYF
>TRBJ2-2|-|TRBV3-1|-|14
TGTGCCAGCAGCCAAGGGATTACGACCGGGGAGCTGTTTTTT
CASSQGITTGELFF
>TRBJ2-2|TRBD2|TRBV11-2|many|17
TGTGCCAGCAGTTCTCTACGGACTAGCGGGAGGGCCGGGGAGCTGTTTTTT
CASSSLRTSGRAGELFF
>TRBJ1-1|-|TRBV7-2|many|14
TGTGCCAGCAGCTTAGCGCGGATGAACACTGAAGCTTTCTTT
CASSLARMNTEAFF
>TRBJ2-5|-|TRBV7-3|many|14
TGTGCCAGCAGCCCGCAAGGCCCTAGGGAGACCCAGTACTTC
CASSPQGPRETQYF
>TRBJ1-2|-|TRBV6-2/TRBV6-3|many|14
TGTGCCAGCAGTTATCAAGGGGTGGGCTATGGCTACACCTTC
CASSYQGVGYGYTF
>TRBJ2-7|-|TRBV28|many|14
TGTGCCAGCATCGGAGGGAGTCTGCCCTACGAGCAGTACTTC
CASIGGSLPYEQYF
>TRBJ1-1|TRBD1|TRBV19|-|15
TGTGCCAGTAGTAGGCGACAGGGGCTGAACACTGAAGCTTTCTTT
CASSRRQGLNTEAFF
>TRBJ2-3|TRBD2|TRBV9|once|14
TGTGCCAGCAGCGAGCGGGGGAGCACAGATACGCAGTATTTT
CASSERGSTDTQYF
>TRBJ1-2|TRBD1|TRBV20-1|-|13
TGCAGTGACGGGGACAGGGCCCGGGATGGCTACACCTTC
CSDGDRARDGYTF
>TRBJ2-7|TRBD1|TRBV7-9|many|17
TGTGCCAGCAGCGGTCAGAAGGACAGGGATGAACGTAACGAGCAGTACTTC
CASSGQKDRDERNEQYF
>TRBJ2-7|-|TRBV3-1|many|11
TGTGCCAGCAGGAGTGGCTACGAGCAGTACTTC
CASRSGYEQYF
>TRBJ2-1|-|TRBV11-3|many|13
TGTGCCAGCAGCTTATCAGGGGACAATGAGCAGTTCTTC
CASSLSGDNEQFF
>TRBJ2-1|TRBD2|TRBV11-2|many|18
TGTGCCAGCAGCTTAGATCTCGAGCGGGGGGGCCACCGCAATGAGCAGTTCTTC
CASSLDLERGGHRNEQFF
>TRBJ1-2|TRBD1|TRBV11-2|many|13
TGTGCCAGCAGCTTGGGACAGGCCTATGGCTACACCTTC
CASSLGQAYGYTF
>TRBJ1-1|TRBD1|TRBV5-1|-|16
TGCGCCAGCAGCCAAACGGGGACAGGGATGAACACTGAAGCTTTCTTT
CASSQTGTGMNTEAFF
>TRBJ1-5|TRBD1|TRBV28|-|14
TGTGCCAGCACATGGACAGGGGCCACCCCGACCCAGCATTTT
CASTWTGATPTQHF
>TRBJ2-2|-|TRBV11-2|many|15
TGTGCCAGCAGCCCGAGACTATCGGGAGCCGGGGAGCTGTTTTTT
CASSPRLSGAGELFF
>TRBJ1-1|-|TRBV10-1|many|14
TGCGCCAGCAGTGAAACGGACCCGAACACTGAAGCTTTCTTT
CASSETDPNTEAFF
>TRBJ1-1|-|TRBV6-5|-|15
TGTGCCAGCAGTTACTCGAGTAATATGAACACTGAAGCTTTCTTT
CASSYSSNMNTEAFF
>TRBJ2-1|-|TRBV27|many|15
TGTGCCAGCAGCACGCCCAGCCTAAGAGGCAATGAGCAGTTCTTC
CASSTPSLRGNEQFF
>TRBJ2-1|TRBD2|TRBV27|many|14
TGTGCCAGCAGTCCTCCGGGACTAGCGAATGAGCAGTTCTTC
CASSPPGLANEQFF
>TRBJ2-5|TRBD1|TRBV5-5|many|14
TGTGCCAGCAGCTTATGGACAGGGGAAGAGACCCAGTACTTC
CASSLWTGEETQYF
>TRBJ1-1|-|TRBV11-2|-|15
TGTGCCAGCAGCTTAGAGGGGGTGGGGGACACTGAAGCTTTCTTT
CASSLEGVGDTEAFF
>TRBJ1-2|-|TRBV7-2|many|12
TGTGCCAGCAGCTTCACAGGGAGGGGCTACACCTTC
CASSFTGRGYTF
>TRBJ2-1|-|TRBV20-1|many|15
TGCAGTGCTACCAGGGGGCGGGGGGGCCCAAATGAGCAGTTCTTC
CSATRGRGGPNEQFF
>TRBJ1-5|TRBD1|TRBV20-1|many|15
TGCAGTGCCCTCTCAGGGGGGTGGGTGAATCAGCCCCAGCATTTT
CSALSGGWVNQPQHF
>TRBJ1-5|-|TRBV6-1|many|15
TGTGCCAGCAGGGAGACAGGAGATAGCAATCAGCCCCAGCATTTT
CASRETGDSNQPQHF
>TRBJ1-4|-|TRBV6-2/TRBV6-3|few|15
TGTGCCAGCAGTTACTCGAGAGGGGGTGGTGAAAAACTGTTTTTT
CASSYSRGGGEKLFF
>TRBJ1-2|-|TRBV7-2|-|13
TGTGCCAGCAGCTTGGAAGCCCCTTATGGCTACACCTTC
CASSLEAPYGYTF
>TRBJ2-2|-|TRBV20-1|few|14
TGCAGTGCTAGAGGCCCCCGTGCGGACGGGGAGCTGTTTTTT
CSARGPRADGELFF
>TRBJ1-5|-|TRBV6-1|many|14
TGTGCCAGCAGTACCCAAATTAGCAATCAGCCCCAGCATTTT
CASSTQISNQPQHF
>TRBJ2-3|-|TRBV12-3/TRBV12-4|-|17
TGTGCCAGCAGGGGCGCCGAAGACCCAATGGGGATAGATACGCAGTATTTT
CASRGAEDPMGIDTQYF
>TRBJ1-1|-|TRBV28|few|17
TGTGCCAGCAGTTTAATATTTCGGAGGCGGGGTGGCACTGAAGCTTTCTTT
CASSLIFRRRGGTEAFF
>TRBJ1-1|-|TRBV15|many|14
TGTGCCACCAGCAAGAGAGCTCAGAACACTGAAGCTTTCTTT
CATSKRAQNTEAFF